This T cell receptor beta chain was observed in a study of T cells after yellow fever vaccination. Findings of the study overall: Abundant clonotypes (contaminants from the bulk population) could be present in FACS-sorted repertoires. A small proportion of clonotypes was detected in both the CD4 and CD8 compartments. Most primary-vaccination clones reappeared after the booster (just under 98% CD4, 75% to 90% CD8).

In this sample, this clonotype turned up a few times. Antigen specificity is unknown. CDR1 and CDR2 from the germline V gene are MGHRA and YSYEKL. Trimming removed 5 bases from V and 1 base from J, with 11 bases in between. There are 14 residues in the CDR3. A process of 5'RACE template switching, which added a universal primer site and UMIs, was used to make TCR cDNA. TCRdb called the 5' RACE reads again in MiXCR, with one record for every CDR3 protein. This sample has 170,000 or so distinct CDR3 sequences; roughly 6.2% occur once, and the top ten carry less than 3%. The chain combines TRBV4-1 with TRBJ1-1; D gene ambiguous. The sequences come from CD4+ T cells sorted from PBMCs, collected on the day of the first yellow fever vaccination. This receptor was obtained from a man younger than 30 who received the YFV17D yellow fever vaccine. This CDR3 is CASSSGERNTEAFF. The CDR3 DNA sequence: TGCGCCAGCAGCTCCGGGGAGCGGAACACTGAAGCTTTCTTT.